This T cell receptor beta chain was profiled in a study of blood T cell repertoires in COVID-19. Across the whole study: The cDNA or gDNA used as material had been derived from T cells, B-cell-depleted T cells, or PBMCs.

In its sample, this clone was seen a few times. Original analysis: Researchers report that nucleated cell counts were estimated from reference gene primer amplification. Sequencing was performed with immunoSEQ multiplex PCR; in TCRdb, only in-frame clones are kept and a portion is missing. That table furnishes V, J and clone size, whereas the DNA furnished D and trimming. Of tens of thousands of clones in the sample, around three quarters were seen once. The TCR originated in a woman between 50 and 59 years old with acute or convalescent COVID-19. Sequenced material: peripheral blood.

CDR3 bases: TGTGCCAGTAAAGAACAGGGGCCCTCCGAAGGGGCCCAGTACTTC. It encodes CASKEQGPSEGAQYF. The gene calls are TRBV19 and TRBJ2-5; 7 positions agree with TRBD1. Germline-derived CDR1 and CDR2 are LNHDA and SQIVND (reference sequence). V was pared by 7 bases and J by 9 bases, with 17 bases of the junction left unmatched. The CDR3 contains 15 residues.